This T cell receptor beta chain was identified during a study of blood T cell repertoires in COVID-19 (dated by TCRdb to 2020 to 2022). For the study in its entirety: Samples covering the acute and convalescent phases of COVID-19 were provided by collaborators in the United States, Italy and Spain. The material from the prospective study consisted of cDNA or gDNA derived from T cells, B-cell-depleted T cells, or PBMCs. Subjects who had been exposed to COVID-19, were actively infected with it, or had recovered from it provided the deeply sampled blood TCRbeta repertoires that made up the dataset. The repertoires were made available in a free public database intended to serve as a resource for research on the immune response to SARS-CoV-2. The samples were drawn from the first 160 participants of the ongoing ImmuneRACE study and from some 1,300 subjects provided by 6 global collaborators. Sample metadata almost always included a de-identified subject ID, COVID-19 status, age in years and sex. Where available, HLA class I and class II types were obtained from metadata supplied by the sample provider rather than from assay-based typing. The paper's findings and limits, for the study overall: How much clinical and demographic metadata was included differed by source and by participant, and the metadata was provided uncurated.

TCRbeta CDR3 regions were amplified from genomic DNA using the immunoSEQ Assay, a bias-controlled multiplex PCR. From the authors' description of their analysis: The number of nucleated cells in each sample was estimated by amplification of reference gene primers within the assay. To quantify the absolute abundance of each unique TCRbeta CDR3 rearrangement, sequence reads were collapsed and filtered. Productive Simpson clonality was computed per sample as the square root of Simpson's diversity index over productive rearrangements. Sourced from immuneACCESS, this table was stored by TCRdb with only in-frame sequences that have V and J called. A share of the clones is absent; for the studies checked, an unresolved V gene accounts for under half, and the remainder has no known explanation. V, J and clone size reflect that table, while D and trimming were determined from the DNA. This sample comprises 180,000 or so clones, about 80% of them detected only once. Of the sample, less than 9.5% is held by the ten largest clones.

Sequences SEHNR (CDR1) and FQNEAQ (CDR2) are obtained from the germline V gene (reference sequence). Ends trimmed: V by 5 bases, J by 0 bases; bases unmatched to a gene: 9. The cysteine opens and the phenylalanine closes a CDR3 of 16 amino acids. The entry retains the CDR3 DNA only, 48 bases that are in frame from base 1. In the case of this clone: Its antigen specificity is not known. No much larger clone exists at a distance of one base, and base qualities are not known.

In the prospective study, participants were 18 to 89 years old, resided in about two dozen geographic areas of the United States, and were enrolled through a virtual design. Cohort assignment in the prospective study relied on participant-reported clinical history from a screening survey and a study questionnaire. ImmuneRACE Cohort 3 recovered participants were defined by two consecutive negative NP/OP PCR tests, healthcare professional clearance, or symptom resolution. In the prospective study, whole blood, serum and a nasopharyngeal or oropharyngeal swab were collected from each participant by mobile phlebotomists. Participants in the prospective study had the option to provide additional blood draws and questionnaires over a roughly 2-month period. Before DNA extraction, prospective study blood samples were shipped either frozen or at room temperature.

The TCR originated in a man in his forties or fifties who had recovered from COVID-19. Specimen: PBMCs or T cells enriched from blood (not recorded which). This chain is built from TRBV7-9 and TRBJ1-1, with 7 central nucleotides matching TRBD1. For the CDR3, the sequence is CASSNNRGLMNTEAFF. The nucleotide sequence reads TGTGCCAGCAGCAATAACAGGGGACTCATGAACACTGAAGCTTTCTTT.